The next 11 T cell receptor beta chains were all read from a single sample in a study of CD8 T cells in ankylosing spondylitis. Their specific antigens are unknown. Study-wide findings and caveats: It appeared that ankylosing spondylitis blood was characterized by a TCR beta motif of fewer than 10 highly homologous variants.

TCRdb fed the 5' RACE reads into MiXCR, producing one record per CDR3 protein. The sample contains roughly 490,000 distinct CDR3 sequences, approximately 5% of which appear only once. Source material: blood, either unsorted or a sorted T cell fraction (not recorded which). Source of these receptors: a male donor with ankylosing spondylitis.

This clonotype was detected many times. This rearrangement joins TRBV25-1 to TRBJ2-3; 7 nucleotides align to TRBD1. Germline assignment: CDR1 MGHDK and CDR2 SYGVNS. CDR3 size: 11 residues. V shed 4 bases, J shed 14 bases, and the junction held 6 bases outside the gene matches. In DNA, the CDR3 is TGTGCCAGCAGTGCCGGGACAGTACCGTATTTT. Translated, it gives CASSAGTVPYF.

This clonotype was recorded at least ten times. CDR3 residues: CASSPIQGVDEKLFF. The CDR3 nucleotides read TGTGCCAGCTCACCCATCCAGGGGGTGGATGAAAAACTGTTTTTT. V gene TRBV18 combines with J gene TRBJ1-4; 7 nucleotides agree with TRBD1. CDR3 length: 15 residues. Unmatched junction bases numbered 7, after V lost 3 bases and J lost 6 bases. Per the germline V gene, CDR1 is KGHSH and CDR2 is LQKENI.

This chain links TRBV11-2 with TRBJ1-1, with D maybe TRBD1 (5 bases). V lost 0 bases and J 4 bases, leaving 12 bases between the germline ends. The CDR3 contains 15 residues. CDR1 and CDR2 (germline): SGHAT, FQNNGV. The CDR3 coding sequence is TGTGCCAGCAGCTTAGACTCTCCTGGGGGCACTGAAGCTTTCTTT. It codes for CASSLDSPGGTEAFF.

The chain employs TRBV19 and TRBJ2-5; TRBD1 matches 9 bases. With V trimmed by 5 bases and J by 5 bases, 9 bases remained unmatched. This CDR3 region has 15 residues. CDR1 is LNHDA, CDR2 SQIVND, per germline (reference sequence). DNA of the CDR3: TGTGCCAGTAGTGTTCCGGGACAGGGACTCGAGACCCAGTACTTC. It yields the protein CASSVPGQGLETQYF.

This clonotype was detected only a few times. The chain combines TRBV5-1 with TRBJ2-6, with D perhaps TRBD1 (6 bases). Germline V lookup: CDR1 SGHRS, CDR2 YFSETQ. V was clipped by 4 bases and J by 0 bases, with 14 bases between them. The CDR3 totals 17 residues. CDR3 bases: TGCGCCAGCAGCCCGACAGGAGCTAGCTCTGGGGCCAACGTCCTGACTTTC. As protein: CASSPTGASSGANVLTF.

This clonotype was found many times. The chain couples TRBV5-1 to TRBJ1-5, with 7 bases identical to TRBD1. This CDR3 contains 13 residues. CDR1 is SGHRS and CDR2 is YFSETQ in the germline V gene. The ends lost 3 bases at V and 4 bases at J; junction bases unmatched: 1. The CDR3 region has the DNA TGCGCCAGCAGCTCGGGACAGAATCAGCCCCAGCATTTT. Encoded protein: CASSSGQNQPQHF.

This clonotype has a count of ten or more. The chain carries TRBV7-2 and TRBJ1-1; D possibly corresponds to TRBD1 (6 bases). This CDR3 is built from 13 residues. CDR1 is SGHTA and CDR2 is FQGNSA in the germline V gene. The germline V and J ends were trimmed by 5 bases and 6 bases, with 13 bases remaining between them. The CDR3 DNA reads as TGTGCCAGCAGCCGGGACAATTACTCTGAAGCTTTCTTT. The encoded protein is CASSRDNYSEAFF.

The chain carries TRBV4-2 and TRBJ2-5; 7 bases fit TRBD1. The trim removed 4 bases at V and 5 bases at J, leaving 16 bases unmatched. CDR1 is LGHNA, CDR2 YNFKEQ, per germline. The CDR3 contains 17 residues. The CDR3 is CASSRGATGQGQETQYF. Here the CDR3 DNA reads TGTGCCAGCAGCCGGGGAGCGACAGGGCAAGGCCAGGAGACCCAGTACTTC.

In its sample, this clonotype was seen many times. The chain joins TRBV24-1 to TRBJ2-5; D remains ambiguous. The V gene's germline CDR1 is KGHDR and CDR2 SFDVKD. V lost 3 bases to trimming and J lost 0 bases, with 10 bases between them. CDR3 length: 15 residues. Written as DNA, the CDR3 is TGTGCCACCAGTGATGGGTTTGAGGACCAAGAGACCCAGTACTTC. Residues: CATSDGFEDQETQYF.

This chain connects TRBV2 to TRBJ1-1; D is undetermined. V was shortened by 7 bases and J by 1 base, with 10 bases between the two germline ends. Per the germline V gene, CDR1 is SNHLY and CDR2 is FYNNEI. This CDR3 has 13 amino acids. The DNA of the CDR3 is TGTGCCAGCATTGCACAGCCGAACACTGAAGCTTTCTTT. Amino acids: CASIAQPNTEAFF.

In regard to this clonotype: A much bigger clone sits one base away, suggesting this may be a read error. V is TRBV12-3 or TRBV12-4 and J is TRBJ1-2; D unresolved. The CDR3 loop spans 13 amino acids. Trimming took off 10 bases at V and 2 bases at J, with 14 bases between the two ends. This chain's CDR3 is CAITLRENYGYTF. The CDR3 nucleotides read TGTGCCATCACCCTCCGGGAGAACTATGGCTACACCTTC.